The sequence of this T cell receptor beta chain was determined in a study of cytomegalovirus exposure and HLA in healthy donors. Study-level points and caveats: As a later analysis revealed, the rate of TCR association differed by HLA locus, with DRB1 most and HLA-C fewest.

The CDR3 contains 13 residues. V dropped 1 base and J dropped 8 bases, with 13 bases sitting between them. CDR1 SGHDT and CDR2 YYEEEE come from the germline V gene. Notes on this clone: No antigen is known for it.

The PCR made use of 60 Vbeta and 13 Jbeta primers. Original analysis: Approximately 73 million unique TCR beta chains, 9 million to 12 million shared, were counted in a later analysis. This table comes from immunoSEQ multiplex PCR, and its TCRdb copy is limited to in-frame clones, with some not included. V and J calls and clone size come straight from that table; D and trimming were deduced from the DNA. This sample has 110,000 to 150,000 clones; approximately 73% occur once, and the top ten carry 1.3%. This clonotype was sampled from a woman aged 40 to 50 in good health and CMV-seronegative. The chain carries TRBV5-6 and TRBJ2-7, with D possibly being TRBD2 (6 bases). The sample consisted of PBMCs. CDR3 amino acids: CASSLRRGGKQYF. DNA of the CDR3: TGTGCCAGCAGCTTGCGGCGGGGTGGCAAGCAGTACTTC.